The clone carrying this T cell receptor beta chain was observed a few times. Next came a second PCR, run for 7 to 11 cycles, which used a sample-barcoded 5' primer along with a J-beta primer mix. MiXCR was run by TCRdb on the 5' RACE reads, yielding one entry per CDR3 protein. In the table there are approximately 830,000 distinct CDR3 sequences, approximately 65% of which are singletons. This entry belongs to a study of blood T cells in healthy people across ages. With each sample, at least 5.5 micrograms of total RNA were extracted. The source of this sequence is a man aged 25 to 45 in good health. The sequenced material came from blood.

The DNA for the CDR3 is TGTGCCACCAGCAGAGATTCAGTTCGCTCACCCCTCCACTTT. It specifies CATSRDSVRSPLHF. V is TRBV15 and J is TRBJ1-6; D unresolved. Germline V gives CDR1 LNHNV, CDR2 YYDKDF (reference sequence). The V gene lost 0 bases and the J gene lost 10 bases, with 10 bases spanning the gap. The CDR3 contains 14 residues.